The rows below give T cell receptor beta chains drawn from one sample of a study of metastatic and nonmetastatic thyroid tumors. TCRdb used MiXCR to call clones anew from the PCR reads. Of about 24,000 clones listed, around a fifth are singletons. Sequencing used blood. These receptors were taken from a male donor with papillary thyroid cancer or a benign thyroid nodule (not recorded which). Some clones in this sample may be carry-over from other donors' samples. CDR3s include the opening cysteine and the closing phenylalanine or tryptophan. A D gene is named only where the DNA matches it firmly. A row's size may be missing; if present it is once, few, many or a size class.

CDR3 length	D gene	J gene	V gene	clone size	CDR3 DNA	CDR3 protein
18	TRBD2	TRBJ2-7	TRBV4-1	many	TGCGCCAGCAGCCAAGGTTTGGCGGGAGGGCCAATTATCTACGAGCAGTACTTC	CASSQGLAGGPIIYEQYF
14	.	TRBJ2-2	TRBV19	.	TGTGCCAGTATGGGCGTGGGTTACACCGGGGAGCCGTTTTTT	CASMGVGYTGEPFF
18	.	TRBJ2-3	TRBV19	.	TGTGCCAGTAGTATCCGTCCTCTTATATGGTATAGCACAGATACGCAGTATTTT	CASSIRPLIWYSTDTQYF
15	TRBD1	TRBJ2-1	TRBV5-1	many	TGCGCCAGCAGCTTGGGGACAGGGGCGAACAATGAGCAGTTCTTC	CASSLGTGANNEQFF
14	.	TRBJ2-7	TRBV7-6	.	TGTGCCAGCAGCTTAGATCTCGGAGGAAACGAGCAGTACTTC	CASSLDLGGNEQYF
12	TRBD2	TRBJ2-1	TRBV18	many	TGTGCCAGCTCTTTGGGAGGGGTTGAGCAGTTCTTC	CASSLGGVEQFF
11	.	TRBJ2-7	TRBV28	medium-sized	TGTGCCAGCAGCCAGGGTCCCGAGCAGTACTTC	CASSQGPEQYF
15	.	TRBJ2-3	TRBV19	many	TGTGCCAGTAGTGGTCAGGCCCTAAGCACAGATACGCAGTATTTT	CASSGQALSTDTQYF
13	.	TRBJ2-2	TRBV18	.	TGTGCCAGCTCACCAACGGGGACCGGGGAGCTGTTTTTT	CASSPTGTGELFF
14	.	TRBJ2-1	TRBV27	few	TGTGCCAGCAGTTTTATTCCAGGAGCGGGTGAGCAGTTCTTC	CASSFIPGAGEQFF
15	.	TRBJ2-7	TRBV28	medium-sized	TGTGCCAGCAGTTTGGGGACGTCCAGCTCCTACGAGCAGTACTTC	CASSLGTSSSYEQYF
13	.	TRBJ1-2	TRBV29-1	many	TGCAGCGTTGAAGATCAAGTACGGGGCGGCTACACCTTC	CSVEDQVRGGYTF
14	.	TRBJ2-5	TRBV7-2	many	TGTGCCAGCAGCCAGCTTAGCCGGGGGGAGACCCAGTACTTC	CASSQLSRGETQYF
13	.	TRBJ2-7	TRBV5-4	many	TGTGCCAGCAGCTCCATCAAGTCCGTCGAGCAGTACTTC	CASSSIKSVEQYF
12	.	TRBJ1-1	TRBV6-1	many	TGTGCCAGCCTTAAGGGCTATACTGAAGCTTTCTTT	CASLKGYTEAFF
15	TRBD1	TRBJ1-2	TRBV28	few	TGTGCCAGCAGCGGGACAGGGTTGAAAAACTATGGCTACACCTTC	CASSGTGLKNYGYTF
14	.	TRBJ1-2	TRBV13	many	TGTGCCAGCAGCTTAGGCCCAAGGTACTATGGCTACACCTTC	CASSLGPRYYGYTF
15	TRBD1	TRBJ2-7	TRBV19	few	TGTGCCAGTAGTACTCACGGGGGACAGGTAGCCCAGCAGTACTTC	CASSTHGGQVAQQYF
13	.	TRBJ2-7	TRBV28	medium-sized	TGTGCCAGCAGCTCTGCAGGGTACTACGAGCAGTACTTC	CASSSAGYYEQYF
14	.	TRBJ2-7	TRBV12-3/TRBV12-4	many	TGTGCCAGCAGTCTGGCCGAAACCTCCTACGAGCAGTACTTC	CASSLAETSYEQYF
10	.	TRBJ2-3	TRBV2	.	TGTGCCAGCCGGGGAGATACGCAGTATTTT	CASRGDTQYF
12	.	TRBJ1-4	TRBV2	many	TGTGCCAGCAGCATAAGAGGGGAAAAACTGTTTTTT	CASSIRGEKLFF
14	.	TRBJ1-3	TRBV5-1	.	TGCGCCAGCAGCCTTACCCTTGGGGGAAACACCGTATATTTT	CASSLTLGGNTVYF
15	.	TRBJ1-5	TRBV20-1	many	TGCAGTGCTAGAGAGGGAGGGGCCGGCAATCAGCCCCAGCATTTT	CSAREGGAGNQPQHF
15	TRBD2	TRBJ2-3	TRBV20-1	.	TGCAGTGCTAGAGTATTAGCGGGAGGGCCGCATACGCAGTATTTT	CSARVLAGGPHTQYF
13	.	TRBJ2-2	TRBV5-6	many	TGTGCCAGCAGCTTGGTCGGTACCGGGGAGCTGTTTTTT	CASSLVGTGELFF
11	.	TRBJ2-1	TRBV7-8	few	TGTGCCAGCAGCTTAAGAGGGGAGCAGTTCTTC	CASSLRGEQFF
15	TRBD2	TRBJ2-3	TRBV6-1	.	TGTGCCAGCACGCGGGGGAGTACTAGCACAGATACGCAGTATTTT	CASTRGSTSTDTQYF
14	TRBD1	TRBJ2-7	TRBV6-1	.	TGCGCCAGCAGTGACAGGGGCAATTCCTACGAGCAGTACTTC	CASSDRGNSYEQYF
15	.	TRBJ2-3	TRBV15	many	TGTGCCACCAGCAGAGGGGGACTCGGCACAGATACGCAGTATTTT	CATSRGGLGTDTQYF
15	.	TRBJ2-1	TRBV6-5	.	TGTGCCAGCAGTTTGACAGCAAGCTCCTACAATGAGCAGTTCTTC	CASSLTASSYNEQFF
15	TRBD2	TRBJ2-1	TRBV2	medium-sized	TGTGCCAGCACCCAAGGCGGGAGCTCCTACAATGAGCAGTTCTTC	CASTQGGSSYNEQFF
14	TRBD1	TRBJ1-6	TRBV6-1	few	TGTGCCAGTAGTCCCGGGACAGGGGGTTCACCCCTCCACTTT	CASSPGTGGSPLHF
13	.	TRBJ2-1	TRBV9	.	.	CASSVGVGALRFF
10	.	TRBJ2-2	TRBV6-5	few	TGTGCCAGCAGTTTGGAGGAGCTGTTTTTT	CASSLEELFF
16	TRBD2	TRBJ2-7	TRBV6-1	medium-sized	TGTGCCAGCAGTGCGTTAACTAGCGGGAGGGTCAACGAGCAGTACTTC	CASSALTSGRVNEQYF
12	.	TRBJ2-7	TRBV30	many	TGTGCCTGGATAGGGGATAACTACGAGCAGTACTTC	CAWIGDNYEQYF
11	TRBD2	TRBJ2-7	TRBV7-2	many	TGTGCTACTAGCGGATACCACGAGCAGTACTTC	CATSGYHEQYF
13	.	TRBJ2-1	TRBV5-1	once	TGCGCCAGCAGCTACGGAGCCGACAATGAGCAGTTCTTC	CASSYGADNEQFF
15	.	TRBJ1-4	TRBV6-5	.	TGTGCCAGCAGTTACTCGAGGAGGTCTGATGAAAAACTGTTTTTT	CASSYSRRSDEKLFF
14	TRBD2	TRBJ2-7	TRBV19	medium-sized	TGTGCCAGTAGTCCGGATAGCGGGAGTCCCAAGCAGTACTTC	CASSPDSGSPKQYF
17	.	TRBJ2-6	TRBV12-3/TRBV12-4	.	TGTGCCAGCAGTCCACCCTTTTTTTACTCTGGGGCCAACGTCCTGACTTTC	CASSPPFFYSGANVLTF
14	TRBD2	TRBJ2-7	TRBV28	few	TGTGCCAGCAGTTTACGGACTAGATCCTACGAGCAGTACTTC	CASSLRTRSYEQYF
10	.	TRBJ2-5	TRBV29-1	many	TGCAGCGTAGTTAGGGAGACCCAGTACTTC	CSVVRETQYF
11	.	TRBJ1-1	TRBV2	many	TGTGCCAGCAATGGGGGGCTTGAAGCTTTCTTT	CASNGGLEAFF
16	.	TRBJ2-5	TRBV4-1	.	TGCGCCAGCAGCCCAGCCCGGGACGGTCTCTCTGAGACCCAGTACTTC	CASSPARDGLSETQYF
13	.	TRBJ2-1	TRBV12-3/TRBV12-4	medium-sized	TGTGCCAGCAGCCGGCAGGGGGGCGATGAGCAGTTCTTC	CASSRQGGDEQFF
17	.	TRBJ2-3	TRBV27	.	TGTGCCAGCAGTCCCGATCTGGACAGAACTAGCACAGATACGCAGTATTTT	CASSPDLDRTSTDTQYF
15	.	TRBJ2-5	TRBV11-2	many	TGTGCCAGCAGCTTAGGTCCAACAGTAGGTGAGACCCAGTACTTC	CASSLGPTVGETQYF
16	.	TRBJ2-1	TRBV4-2	many	TGTGCCAGCAGCCCCGGGTACTCCAGCTCCTACAATGAGCAGTTCTTC	CASSPGYSSSYNEQFF
15	.	TRBJ2-7	TRBV11-2	medium-sized	TGTGCCAGCAGCTTCTCCCGGGCACAACATCTAGAGCAGTACTTC	CASSFSRAQHLEQYF
16	TRBD1	TRBJ1-1	TRBV13	many	TGTGCCAGCAGCACCCGGGACAGGGAAGCGAACACTGAAGCTTTCTTT	CASSTRDREANTEAFF